A selection of T cell receptor beta chains follows, all from one sample in a study of shared clonotypes between healthy human individuals. Sequencing was performed with immunoSEQ multiplex PCR; in TCRdb, only in-frame clones are kept and a portion is missing. The sample contains approximately 510,000 clones, approximately 79% of which appear only once. The sequenced material came from PBMCs. Receptors originate from a woman in her thirties or forties in good health. Some clones in this sample may be carry-over from other donors' samples. Each CDR3 is given with its conserved first and last residue. Each record gives: clone size, J gene, V gene, D gene, CDR3 DNA, CDR3 protein. The D gene is left open where the match is weak. Expanded clones get a size class; other rows say once, few or many, or leave the size out.

size: once; J: TRBJ2-1; V: TRBV11-2; D: TRBD2; DNA: TGTGCCAGCAGCTTGGCCCATCTAGCGGGAGGGAATGAGCAGTTCTTC; CDR3: CASSLAHLAGGNEQFF
size: NA; J: TRBJ2-2; V: TRBV9; D: NA; DNA: TGTGCCAGCAGCGTAGCTACGGTGGGAGGTTCCGCCGGGGAGCTGTTTTTT; CDR3: CASSVATVGGSAGELFF
size: NA; J: TRBJ2-2; V: TRBV7-9; D: NA; DNA: TGTGCCAGCAGTCTCACCGGGGAGCTGTTTTTT; CDR3: CASSLTGELFF
size: NA; J: TRBJ2-2; V: TRBV7-3; D: NA; DNA: TGTGCCAGCAGCCCTAACAGGGAAATCGCGAACACCGGGGAGCTGTTTTTT; CDR3: CASSPNREIANTGELFF
size: NA; J: TRBJ2-1; V: TRBV28; D: NA; DNA: TGTGCCAGCAGTTTACCTTTGGCAGTTAGGACCTACAATGAGCAGTTCTTC; CDR3: CASSLPLAVRTYNEQFF
size: NA; J: TRBJ1-4; V: TRBV5-3; D: TRBD1; DNA: TGTGCCAGAAGCTTGCCGCAGGGGGGTGAAAAACTGTTTTTT; CDR3: CARSLPQGGEKLFF
size: NA; J: TRBJ2-2; V: TRBV11-2; D: NA; DNA: TGTGCCAGCAGCTCTGGACTGTTCGCGAACACCGGGGAGCTGTTTTTT; CDR3: CASSSGLFANTGELFF
size: NA; J: TRBJ1-5; V: TRBV19; D: TRBD1; DNA: TGTGCCAGTAGCCATTTCGGGGACAGGGGGTACAATCAGCCCCAGCATTTT; CDR3: CASSHFGDRGYNQPQHF
size: NA; J: TRBJ2-1; V: TRBV9; D: NA; DNA: TGTGCCAGCAGCGTCCGGGTGAACCCCGGGGATGAGCAGTTCTTC; CDR3: CASSVRVNPGDEQFF
size: NA; J: TRBJ1-2; V: TRBV28; D: TRBD1; DNA: TGTGCCAGCAGTTCCTCCCCCCCGAGGACAGGCTATGGCTACACCTTC; CDR3: CASSSSPPRTGYGYTF
size: NA; J: TRBJ1-1; V: TRBV7-2; D: NA; DNA: TGTGCCAGCAGCAAGACAGTCATGAACACTGAAGCTTTCTTT; CDR3: CASSKTVMNTEAFF
size: NA; J: TRBJ1-5; V: TRBV19; D: NA; DNA: TGTGCCAGTAGTATTCAGGGAATTAGCAATCAGCCCCAGCATTTT; CDR3: CASSIQGISNQPQHF
size: NA; J: TRBJ2-5; V: TRBV23-1; D: NA; DNA: TGCGCCAGCAGTCATTCCGGGGTGAGCGAGACCCAGTACTTC; CDR3: CASSHSGVSETQYF
size: NA; J: TRBJ2-7; V: TRBV5-5; D: NA; DNA: TGTGCCAGCCAGACAGACTCCTACGAGCAGTACTTC; CDR3: CASQTDSYEQYF
size: NA; J: TRBJ2-1; V: TRBV7-9; D: NA; DNA: TGTGCCAGCAGCTCCCGGGACGGATACAATGAGCAGTTCTTC; CDR3: CASSSRDGYNEQFF
size: NA; J: TRBJ2-2; V: TRBV6-1; D: TRBD1; DNA: TGTGCCAGCAGTGCCGCTACAGGGGTTAGCGGGGAGCTGTTTTTT; CDR3: CASSAATGVSGELFF
size: NA; J: TRBJ1-1; V: TRBV4-1; D: NA; DNA: TGCGCCAGCAGCCCGAGAAATCGTGGAGGAGCTTTCTTT; CDR3: CASSPRNRGGAFF
size: NA; J: TRBJ2-3; V: TRBV5-8; D: NA; DNA: TGTGCCAGCAGCTTGGGGGGTAGCACAGATACGCAGTATTTT; CDR3: CASSLGGSTDTQYF
size: NA; J: TRBJ2-7; V: TRBV7-2; D: TRBD2; DNA: TGTGCCAGCAGCCTGCGACTAGCGGGAGGGAGGGACTACGAGCAGTACTTC; CDR3: CASSLRLAGGRDYEQYF
size: NA; J: TRBJ2-3; V: TRBV2; D: NA; DNA: TGTGCCAGCAAGTCGACCGTCACAGATACGCAGTATTTT; CDR3: CASKSTVTDTQYF
size: once; J: TRBJ2-5; V: TRBV5-1; D: NA; DNA: TGCGCCAGCAGCTTGTCGAGGGCGGAAGAGACCCAGTACTTC; CDR3: CASSLSRAEETQYF
size: NA; J: TRBJ2-7; V: TRBV29-1; D: NA; DNA: TGCAGCGTTGAAGCCGTAAACTCCTACGAGCAGTACTTC; CDR3: CSVEAVNSYEQYF
size: NA; J: TRBJ2-3; V: TRBV15; D: NA; DNA: TGTGCCACCAGCAGAGGTGGGTGGGGCGCAGATACGCAGTATTTT; CDR3: CATSRGGWGADTQYF
size: NA; J: TRBJ1-5; V: TRBV7-8; D: NA; DNA: TGTGCCAGCAGCTTAATTACAGGCAATCAGCCCCAGCATTTT; CDR3: CASSLITGNQPQHF
size: NA; J: TRBJ2-7; V: TRBV7-9; D: NA; DNA: TGTGCCAGCAGCTTAGGGAGCGGCTTCCCCTACGAGCAGTACTTC; CDR3: CASSLGSGFPYEQYF
size: NA; J: TRBJ1-2; V: TRBV7-2; D: NA; DNA: TGTGCCAGCAGCTCAGACAGGCTGAATGATGGCTACACCTTC; CDR3: CASSSDRLNDGYTF
size: NA; J: TRBJ2-1; V: TRBV11-3; D: NA; DNA: TGTGCCAGCAGCTTACTAGGCGGGCTCCACAATGAGCAGTTCTTC; CDR3: CASSLLGGLHNEQFF
size: NA; J: TRBJ1-5; V: TRBV27; D: NA; DNA: TGTGCCAGCAGCCACGGACCCGCGGGGCCCCAGCATTTT; CDR3: CASSHGPAGPQHF
size: NA; J: TRBJ2-7; V: TRBV7-9; D: NA; DNA: TGTGCCAGCAGCTCCGAAATGCACTACGAGCAGTACTTC; CDR3: CASSSEMHYEQYF
size: NA; J: TRBJ1-3; V: TRBV28; D: TRBD1; DNA: TGTGCCAGCAGCTCTCGGTCAACTACAGGGGCTGGAAACACCATATATTTT; CDR3: CASSSRSTTGAGNTIYF
size: NA; J: TRBJ1-2; V: TRBV28; D: TRBD1; DNA: TGTGCCAGCAGTTCTATATCCAGGGGGGGGTATGGCTACACCTTC; CDR3: CASSSISRGGYGYTF
size: once; J: TRBJ1-3; V: TRBV6-1; D: NA; DNA: TGTGCCAGCAACCGGGGGGACCTTCCTGGAAACACCATATATTTT; CDR3: CASNRGDLPGNTIYF
size: NA; J: TRBJ2-4; V: TRBV11-2; D: NA; DNA: TGTGCCAGCACCCAAGGGTGGGAGTTTGCCAAAAACATTCAGTACTTC; CDR3: CASTQGWEFAKNIQYF
size: once; J: TRBJ2-1; V: TRBV14; D: TRBD2; DNA: TGTGCCAGCAGCCAAGTTAGCGGGAGTGAGCAGTTCTTC; CDR3: CASSQVSGSEQFF
size: NA; J: TRBJ2-3; V: TRBV30; D: NA; DNA: TGTGCCTGGAGTGTGTCAAGTGGGGCAAGCACAGATACGCAGTATTTT; CDR3: CAWSVSSGASTDTQYF
size: NA; J: TRBJ1-1; V: TRBV7-8; D: NA; DNA: TGTGCCAGCAGCTCGGACAGGAACACTGAAGCTTTCTTT; CDR3: CASSSDRNTEAFF
size: NA; J: TRBJ2-1; V: TRBV7-8; D: TRBD1; DNA: TGTGCCAGCAGCTATGGGACAGCGAGCTACAATGAGCAGTTCTTC; CDR3: CASSYGTASYNEQFF
size: NA; J: TRBJ2-7; V: TRBV5-1; D: TRBD2; DNA: TGCGCCAGCAGCATAACTAGCGGGAACTACGAGCAGTACTTC; CDR3: CASSITSGNYEQYF
size: NA; J: TRBJ2-3; V: TRBV27; D: NA; DNA: TGTGCCAGCAGTTTATCGGGGTTAGGTAGCGATACGCAGTATTTT; CDR3: CASSLSGLGSDTQYF